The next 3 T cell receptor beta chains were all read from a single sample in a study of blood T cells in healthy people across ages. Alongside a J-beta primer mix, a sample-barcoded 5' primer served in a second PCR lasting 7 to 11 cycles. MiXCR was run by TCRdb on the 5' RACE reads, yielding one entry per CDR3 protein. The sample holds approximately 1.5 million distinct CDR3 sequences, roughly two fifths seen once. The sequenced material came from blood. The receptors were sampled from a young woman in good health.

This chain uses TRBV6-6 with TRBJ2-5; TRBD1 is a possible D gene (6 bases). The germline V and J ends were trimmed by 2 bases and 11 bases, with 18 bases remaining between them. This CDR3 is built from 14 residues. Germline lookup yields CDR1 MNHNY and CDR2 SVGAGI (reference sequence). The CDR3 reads CASSYRTVNNEQYF. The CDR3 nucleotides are TGTGCCAGCAGTTACCGGACAGTGAACAATGAGCAGTACTTC.

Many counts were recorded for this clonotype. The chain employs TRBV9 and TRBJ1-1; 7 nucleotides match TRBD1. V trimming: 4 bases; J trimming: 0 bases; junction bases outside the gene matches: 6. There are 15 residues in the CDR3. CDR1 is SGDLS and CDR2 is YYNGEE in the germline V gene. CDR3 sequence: CASSPRDSMNTEAFF. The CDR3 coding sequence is TGTGCCAGCAGCCCTAGGGACAGCATGAACACTGAAGCTTTCTTT.

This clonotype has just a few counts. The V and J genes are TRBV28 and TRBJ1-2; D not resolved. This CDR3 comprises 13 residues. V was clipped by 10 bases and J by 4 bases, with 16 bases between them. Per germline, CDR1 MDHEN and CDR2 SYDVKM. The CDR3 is CATRISESYGYTF. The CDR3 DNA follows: TGTGCCACCCGGATTAGTGAGTCCTATGGCTACACCTTC.